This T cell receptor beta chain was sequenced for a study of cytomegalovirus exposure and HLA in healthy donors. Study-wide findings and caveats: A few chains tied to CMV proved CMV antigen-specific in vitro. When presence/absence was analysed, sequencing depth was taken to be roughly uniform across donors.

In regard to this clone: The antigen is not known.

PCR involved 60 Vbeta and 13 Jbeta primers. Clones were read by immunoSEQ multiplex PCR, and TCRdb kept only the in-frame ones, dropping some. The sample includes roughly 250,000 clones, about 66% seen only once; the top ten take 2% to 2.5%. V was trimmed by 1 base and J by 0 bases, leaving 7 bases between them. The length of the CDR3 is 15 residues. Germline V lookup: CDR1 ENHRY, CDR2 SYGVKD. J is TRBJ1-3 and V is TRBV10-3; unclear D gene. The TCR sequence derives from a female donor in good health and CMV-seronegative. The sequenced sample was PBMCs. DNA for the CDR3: TGTGCCATCAGTGAGTTTGGGAGCTCTGGAAACACCATATATTTT. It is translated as CAISEFGSSGNTIYF.